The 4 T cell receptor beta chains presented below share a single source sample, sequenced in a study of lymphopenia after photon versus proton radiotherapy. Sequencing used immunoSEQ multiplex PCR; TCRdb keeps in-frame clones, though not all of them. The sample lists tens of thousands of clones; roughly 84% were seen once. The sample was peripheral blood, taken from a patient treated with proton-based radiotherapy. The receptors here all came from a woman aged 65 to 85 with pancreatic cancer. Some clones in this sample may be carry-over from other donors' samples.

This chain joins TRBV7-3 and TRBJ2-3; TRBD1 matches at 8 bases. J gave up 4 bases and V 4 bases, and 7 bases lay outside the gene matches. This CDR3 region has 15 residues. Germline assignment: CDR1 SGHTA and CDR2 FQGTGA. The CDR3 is CASSSGQGRPDTQYF. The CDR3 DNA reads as TGTGCCAGCAGCTCCGGACAGGGCCGGCCAGATACGCAGTATTTT.

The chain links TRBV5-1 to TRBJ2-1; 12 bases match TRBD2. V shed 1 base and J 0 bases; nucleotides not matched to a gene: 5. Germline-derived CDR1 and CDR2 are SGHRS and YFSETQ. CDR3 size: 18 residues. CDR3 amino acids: CASSLPSGRAVSYNEQFF. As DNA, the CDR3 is TGCGCCAGCAGCTTGCCTAGCGGGAGGGCTGTCTCCTACAATGAGCAGTTCTTC. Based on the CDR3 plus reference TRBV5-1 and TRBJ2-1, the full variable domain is KAGVTQTPRYLIKTRGQQVTLSCSPISGHRSVSWYQQTPGQGLQFLFEYFSETQRNKGNFPGRFSGRQFSNSRSEMNVSTLELGDSALYLCASSLPSGRAVSYNEQFFGPGTRLTVL.

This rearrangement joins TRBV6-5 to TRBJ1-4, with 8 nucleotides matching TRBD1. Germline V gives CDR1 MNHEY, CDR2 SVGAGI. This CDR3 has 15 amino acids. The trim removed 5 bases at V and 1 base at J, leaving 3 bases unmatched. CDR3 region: CASSRTGQTNEKLFF. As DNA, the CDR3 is TGTGCCAGCAGTAGGACAGGGCAAACTAATGAAAAACTGTTTTTT.

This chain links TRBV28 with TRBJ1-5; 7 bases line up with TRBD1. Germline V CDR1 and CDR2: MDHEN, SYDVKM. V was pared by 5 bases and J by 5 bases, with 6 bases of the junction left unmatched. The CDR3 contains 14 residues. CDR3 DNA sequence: TGTGCCAGCAGTCTCGACAGGGTTGATCAGCCCCAGCATTTT. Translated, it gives CASSLDRVDQPQHF.